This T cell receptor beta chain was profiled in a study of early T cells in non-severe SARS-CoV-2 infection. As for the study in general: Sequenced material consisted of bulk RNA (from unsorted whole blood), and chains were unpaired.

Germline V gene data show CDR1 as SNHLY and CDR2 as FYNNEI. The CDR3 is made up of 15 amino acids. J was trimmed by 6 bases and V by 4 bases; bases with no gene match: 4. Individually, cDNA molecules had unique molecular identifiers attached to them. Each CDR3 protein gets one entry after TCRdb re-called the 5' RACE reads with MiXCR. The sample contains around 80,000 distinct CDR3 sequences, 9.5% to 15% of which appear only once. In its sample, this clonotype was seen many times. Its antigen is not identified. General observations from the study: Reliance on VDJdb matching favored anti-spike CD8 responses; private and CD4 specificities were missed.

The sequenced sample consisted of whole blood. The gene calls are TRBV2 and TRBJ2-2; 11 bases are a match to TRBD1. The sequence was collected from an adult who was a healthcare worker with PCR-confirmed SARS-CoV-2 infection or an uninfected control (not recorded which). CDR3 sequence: CASSVRDRGAGELFF. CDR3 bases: TGTGCCAGCAGTGTCCGGGACAGGGGGGCCGGGGAGCTGTTTTTT.